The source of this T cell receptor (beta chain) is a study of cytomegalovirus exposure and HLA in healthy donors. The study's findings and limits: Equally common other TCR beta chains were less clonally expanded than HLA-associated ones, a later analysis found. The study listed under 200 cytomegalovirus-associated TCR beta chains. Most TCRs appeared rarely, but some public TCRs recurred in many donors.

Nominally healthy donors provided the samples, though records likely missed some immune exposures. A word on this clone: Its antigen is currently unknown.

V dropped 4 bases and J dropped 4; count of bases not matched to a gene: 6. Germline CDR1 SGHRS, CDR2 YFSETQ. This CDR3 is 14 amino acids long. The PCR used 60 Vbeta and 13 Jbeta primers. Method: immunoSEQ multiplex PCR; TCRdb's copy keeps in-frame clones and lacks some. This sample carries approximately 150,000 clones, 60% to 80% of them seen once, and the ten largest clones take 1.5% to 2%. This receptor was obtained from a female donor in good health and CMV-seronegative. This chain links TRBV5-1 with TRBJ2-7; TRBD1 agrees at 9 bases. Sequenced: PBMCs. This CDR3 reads CASSNRDREYEQYF. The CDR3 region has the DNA TGCGCCAGCAGCAACCGGGACAGGGAGTACGAGCAGTACTTC.